This T cell receptor (beta chain) derives from a study of T-cell reconstitution after alpha-beta-depleted transplantation in children. Study-wide results and caveats: Surviving recipient T cells and intrathymic progenitors accounted for some patients' high TCRbeta diversity at day 60. One year after transplant, T-cell counts and diversity came mostly from newly produced T cells.

The CDR3 is 13 residues long. The V end was cut by 6 bases, the J end by 3 bases, with 9 bases between. There are a few counts of this clonotype. The antigen is not known. This sample's TCRbeta library carried unique molecular identifier barcodes. MiXCR, run by TCRdb on the PCR reads, gives a single entry per CDR3 protein. Of fewer than 450,000 distinct CDR3 sequences listed, 15% to 20% were seen once; the top ten hold roughly 41%. The receptor was isolated from a male patient aged 2 to 10 who had a stem cell transplant for acute lymphoblastic leukemia, so the T cells may come from the graft donor. This sample comprised PBMCs, mostly from graft donor cells, obtained 360 days after TCRalphabeta/CD19-depleted stem cell transplant. The chain combines TRBV12-3 or TRBV12-4 with TRBJ2-1; tentative D call: TRBD2 (5 bases). CDR3 DNA: TGTGCCAGCAGCCCTGACTACTACAATGAGCAGTTCTTC. Translated: CASSPDYYNEQFF.